This record covers a single TCR beta chain. This CDR3 is built from 14 residues. The germline V and J ends were trimmed by 2 bases and 1 base, with 8 bases remaining between them. The germline CDR1 and CDR2 sequences are SGHRS and YFSETQ. The protocol was immunoSEQ multiplex PCR, while the TCRdb copy is restricted to in-frame clones and leaves out a portion. The table shows about 26,000 clones, with 85% to 90% occurring only once. The data derive from a study of blood T cell repertoires in COVID-19. The TCR was taken from a man between 65 and 85 years old with active COVID-19. Sequencing was done on a sample of peripheral blood. This chain connects TRBV5-1 to TRBJ2-3; unclear D gene. The CDR3 loop is CASSFDFGTDTQYF. The CDR3, as DNA: TGCGCCAGCAGCTTCGACTTTGGCACAGATACGCAGTATTTT.